Here is one TCR beta chain with its context. This receptor's antigen is unknown. No clone much larger than this one lies a single base away; base qualities are absent. For the CD8 naive samples, CD45RO-negative cells were positively selected for CCR7, yielding a CD45RA+CCR7+ population from which TemRA cells were excluded. The donors were healthy, HIV-negative adults with no recently reported acute infections or vaccinations. Only Caucasian adults living in Nashville, Tennessee, USA were represented among the donors. Blood was obtained by leukapheresis, after which PBMCs were separated by Ficoll-Histopaque density gradient centrifugation and cryopreserved in liquid nitrogen vapor phase. Purity and quantity of every magnetically sorted T cell population were checked by analytical flow cytometry. Genomic DNA was isolated from each sorted fraction and quantified by UV absorbance on a Nanodrop 2000c.

The data originate from a study of shared clonotypes between healthy human individuals (dated by TCRdb to 2018 to 2021). Notes on the research overall: A few men and two women, aged 18 to 49 years, made up the cohort. Per donor, three plates each were used for CD4 naive and CD4 memory, two for CD8 naive, and one for CD8 memory. The study deeply sequenced blood TCR repertoires of about 5 healthy adults to estimate repertoire size and the extent of clonotype sharing between individuals. To increase sequencing depth and limit assay-specific biases, TCR repertoire library preparation and sequencing were carried out by different laboratories using diverse techniques. Per donor, leukapheresis produced somewhere between about 0.94 and 9 billion PBMCs.

General conclusions and limits of the study: Estimated clonotype richness was generally larger for naive than for memory subsets. When a handful of donors were compared, the shared fraction of clonotypes was roughly 4.8% for naive CD4, around 3.5% for naive CD8, more than 2% for memory CD4, and 0.35% to 0.4% for memory CD8. Rarefaction of sorted-subset datasets indicated incomplete sequencing despite the large sequencing depth. Pairwise subsampling led to the expectation that sequencing depth would affect the degree of clonotype sharing among donors. Higher generation probabilities were observed for clonotypes shared by all four sorted-subset donors than for non-shared clonotypes. Sampling was restricted to blood, and TCR repertoires in tissues likely differ from the TCR repertoires found in blood. Because the study included a small number of donors, the genetic and exposure-history diversity represented was limited.

TCR CDR3 regions were amplified from genomic DNA by multiplex PCR using the deep immunoSEQ assay. Extracted genomic DNA from each cell subset was spread evenly across all wells of several immunoSEQ 96-well plates, with each plate serving as a replicate. For sorted subsets, approximately 190 ng of genomic DNA, equivalent to roughly 33,000 T cell genomes, went into each replicate PCR. Purified libraries were measured with a Qubit 3.0 fluorometer, size-checked on a Bioanalyzer 2100, and measured again with the KAPA Library Quantification kit. Every immunoSEQ 96-well plate was sequenced on a separate single-read 150-cycle Illumina NextSeq 550 flow cell. The authors' pipeline ran thus. Because only junctional sequences without quality scores were contained in the immunoSEQ output, filtering matching that applied to full-length reads could not be performed. To assign V/J genes and CDR3, sequences were annotated using PyIR, a Python wrapper for IgBLAST v1.9, with IMGT germline references. Reads were removed for weak V/J assignments (E-value above 1e-6), missing CDR3, stop codons, out-of-frame junctions, or ambiguous translated residues. V3J clonotypes were defined as sequences sharing an identical inferred V gene, J gene, and CDR3 amino acid sequence. Percentage overlap between repertoires was calculated by dividing the number of shared unique clonotypes by the size of the smaller repertoire. Richness of each repertoire was evaluated using RTK rarefaction, the Chao1 estimator, and Recon v2.1 estimates of unobserved clonotypes. OLGA was used to compute generation probabilities for all TCRbeta clonotypes that the gDNA method yielded from a few donors. What TCRdb holds here is the immuneACCESS table cut down to in-frame rearrangements. Part of the clones is not present; checked against another copy, under half of the missing clones reflect an unresolved V gene, and the others are unexplained. V and J calls and clone size follow that table, whereas D and trimming were derived from the DNA. The sample has millions of clones on record, under 95% of them singletons. The leading ten clones occupy under 2% of the sample.

This TCR was sampled from a man between 18 and 29 years old in good health. Some clones in this sample may be carry-over from other donors' samples. The sequencing input was naive CD8+ T cells from PBMCs. Taken with the paper, the label for cell subset or site translates to: CD45RA+CCR7+.

The DNA sequence is TGCGCCAGCAGCCAAGAAGTGGAGGGATCCTACGAGCAGTACTTC. Its protein reads: CASSQEVEGSYEQYF. The chain is encoded by TRBV4-3 joined to TRBJ2-7, with TRBD2 as a weak D call on 6 bases. The CDR3 sequence holds 15 residues, the cysteine and phenylalanine included. The read is trimmed to its CDR3 DNA, 45 bases read in frame from base 1. CDR1 and CDR2 were assigned from the germline V gene as LGHNA and YSLEER. V is pared back by 0 bases and J by 1 base, with 10 bases lying between the germline termini.